This T cell receptor beta chain is from a study of T cell responses to AZD1222 COVID-19 vaccine. Sequencing was performed with immunoSEQ multiplex PCR; in TCRdb, only in-frame clones are kept and a portion is missing. This table has under 150,000 clones, roughly 90% appearing once. About this clone itself: Its antigen remains unknown.

Study results and caveats: A reported finding is that nearly half of spike-specific TCRs target unmutated variant regions. Spike as a whole was targeted by vaccine-associated CD4 TCRs, dominant at 160-218 and 743-854. After two AZD1222 doses, spike-specific TCR breadth and depth rose versus day 0.

V lost 4 bases, J lost 6 bases, and 10 bases lay in between. CDR1 and CDR2 from the germline V gene are LNHNV and YYDKDF (reference sequence). This CDR3 is built from 12 residues. The chain uses TRBV15 and TRBJ2-7; no definite D call. Sequenced here: peripheral blood, sampled on day 0 of MenACWY control vaccination. This receptor was obtained from an adult in good health. For the CDR3, the DNA is TGTGCCACCAGCACCTCAGGCTTCGAGCAGTACTTC. Residues: CATSTSGFEQYF.